The clone carrying this T cell receptor (beta chain) has only one observation. Its antigen is still unknown. The data were taken from a study of cytomegalovirus exposure and HLA in healthy donors. TCRdb keeps only in-frame clones here, not all; method: immunoSEQ multiplex PCR. The sample consists of 95,000 to 150,000 clones, approximately 95% of them appearing once. Per germline, CDR1 SSHAT and CDR2 FNYEAQ (reference sequence). The CDR3 has 15 amino acids. V lost 5 bases and J lost 5; bases outside the gene matches: 4. Whole-study results and caveats: In a later analysis, first-cohort TCR clusters were found to tend to co-occur in the 120 or so validation repertoires.

The rearrangement links TRBV7-7 to TRBJ2-2; 11 nucleotides align to TRBD1. This clonotype was sampled from a man younger than 35 in good health and CMV-seronegative. What was sequenced was PBMCs. The CDR3 here is CASSPRDRGTGELFF. Here the CDR3 DNA reads TGTGCCAGCAGCCCGCGGGACAGGGGGACCGGGGAGCTGTTTTTT.